This TCR beta chain was observed in a study of T cells after yellow fever vaccination. The overall study: Where fractions had low cell numbers, libraries were prepared from them with the SMART-Seq v4 Ultra Low Input RNA kit.

Generation of TCR cDNA used 5'RACE template switching (which added a universal primer site and UMIs). In TCRdb, the 5' RACE reads were re-called with MiXCR into one record per CDR3 protein. The sample includes tens of thousands of distinct CDR3 sequences, roughly 8% of them seen just once. Study results and caveats: Relatively few clonotypes were ones that appeared in both CD4 and CD8 compartments. Reappearance after the booster was observed for most primary-vaccination clones (around 95% CD4, about 86% CD8).

This clonotype has more than one count but fewer than ten. Its cognate antigen is unknown. Trimming took 6 bases from V and 10 from J; bases not matched to a gene: 1. The CDR3 covers 12 residues. The V gene's germline CDR1 is SNHLY and CDR2 FYNNEI. The source is a young man who received the YFV17D yellow fever vaccine. The chain uses TRBV2 and TRBJ1-4; the match to TRBD1 covers 11 bases. Sample: CD8+ T cells sorted from PBMCs, taken on the day of the yellow fever booster vaccination. CDR3 region: CASRGQGGKLFF. The CDR3, as DNA: TGTGCCAGCAGGGGACAGGGGGGAAAACTGTTTTTT.